One sample yielded the 21 T cell receptor beta chains listed below, sequenced in a study of CD8 T cell repertoires and HIV-1 epitope variants. The table came from immunoSEQ multiplex PCR; TCRdb's copy has only in-frame clones and leaves some out. The sample records 80,000 to 95,000 clones, almost 75% being singletons. Sequencing was done on a sample of uncultured baseline CD8+ T cells from peripheral blood mononuclear cells (PBMCs). The origin of the receptors is a male donor with HIV.

The chain is built from TRBV12-5 and TRBJ2-1; 7 bases are shared with TRBD1. V shed 7 bases, J shed 0 bases, and the junction held 3 bases outside the gene matches. This CDR3 is 14 amino acids long. Germline CDR1 and CDR2: LGHNT and FRNRAP. Here the CDR3 DNA reads TGTGCTAGTGAGGGGGCCTCCTCCTACAATGAGCAGTTCTTC. This gives the protein CASEGASSYNEQFF.

This clone was detected once. The rearrangement joins TRBV7-5 to TRBJ2-1; TRBD1 is taken as the D call from the table, unchecked against the DNA. TRBV7-5 is assigned pseudogene status. The CDR3 length is 14 residues. The CDR3 here is CARSSTGNPNEQFF. Here the CDR3 DNA reads TGTGCCAGAAGCTCAACAGGGAATCCCAATGAGCAGTTCTTC.

V usage is TRBV11-1 and J usage is TRBJ2-7, with 9 bases fitting TRBD1. V shed 6 bases, J shed 6 bases, and the junction held 6 bases outside the gene matches. CDR1 SGHAT and CDR2 FQDESV come from the germline V gene (reference sequence). This CDR3 has 13 amino acids. The CDR3 reads CASSFGTGREQYF. Here the CDR3 DNA reads TGTGCCAGCAGTTTCGGGACAGGGCGCGAGCAGTACTTC.

The chain joins TRBV19 to TRBJ1-5; D is possibly TRBD1 (5 bases). V lost 7 bases and J lost 2, with 21 bases in between. Germline assignment: CDR1 LNHDA and CDR2 SQIVND (reference sequence). The CDR3 has 17 amino acids. CDR3 sequence (DNA): TGTGCCAGTACCCATCACCCAGGGCGGGGTGGCAATCAGCCCCAGCATTTT. Residues: CASTHHPGRGGNQPQHF. Together with reference TRBV19 and TRBJ1-5, the CDR3 gives the full variable domain: DGGITQSPKYLFRKEGQNVTLSCEQNLNHDAMYWYRQDPGQGLRLIYYSQIVNDFQKGDIAEGYSVSREKKESFPLTVTSAQKNPTAFYLCASTHHPGRGGNQPQHFGDGTRLSIL.

In this sample, this clone turned up once. The chain uses TRBV28 and TRBJ2-7; D is unresolved. The germline gives CDR1 MDHEN, CDR2 SYDVKM. The CDR3 is made up of 13 amino acids. V lost 7 bases to trimming and J lost 0 bases, with 10 bases between them. In DNA form, the CDR3 reads TGTGCCAGCACTAAGGGAAGCTCCTACGAGCAGTACTTC. Translation gives CASTKGSSYEQYF.

The chain combines TRBV6-5 with TRBJ2-7, with D hard to call. This CDR3 has 15 residues. Germline CDR1 is MNHEY and CDR2 is SVGAGI. Trimming took off 5 bases at V and 0 bases at J, with 14 bases between the two ends. CDR3 DNA: TGTGCCAGCAGTCGCTCCTCCACATACTCCTACGAGCAGTACTTC. As protein: CASSRSSTYSYEQYF.

The chain employs TRBV5-6 and TRBJ2-1, with 8 positions matching TRBD1. J was trimmed by 6 bases and V by 4 bases; bases with no gene match: 6. This CDR3 is 14 amino acids long. Germline V gives CDR1 SGHDT, CDR2 YYEEEE. CDR3 sequence reads: CASSEATGVNEQFF. In nucleotides, the CDR3 is TGTGCCAGCAGCGAGGCGACAGGGGTCAATGAGCAGTTCTTC.

V is TRBV5-1 and J is TRBJ2-2; 7 positions match TRBD1. V shed 4 bases and J 3 bases; nucleotides not matched to a gene: 6. Germline V gene sequence: CDR1 SGHRS, CDR2 YFSETQ. This CDR3 has 15 residues. In DNA, the CDR3 is TGCGCCAGCAGCGGACAGGTTCCGGACACCGGGGAGCTGTTTTTT. Translating it yields CASSGQVPDTGELFF.

The rearrangement joins TRBV5-1 to TRBJ2-5; D call uncertain. The CDR3 extends over 12 amino acids. Germline V CDR1 and CDR2: SGHRS, YFSETQ. Trimming shortened V by 4 bases and J by 1 base, and 5 bases separated the two germline ends. The CDR3 reads CASSETQETQYF. CDR3 DNA sequence: TGCGCCAGCAGCGAGACCCAAGAGACCCAGTACTTC.

The gene calls are TRBV28 and TRBJ2-7; 10 bases match TRBD2. V lost 2 bases and J lost 7; bases outside the gene matches: 17. The V gene's germline CDR1 is MDHEN and CDR2 SYDVKM. CDR3 length: 18 residues. CDR3 protein: CASSLGFGSSGSLGEQYF. In nucleotides, the CDR3 is TGTGCCAGCAGTTTAGGGTTCGGCTCTAGCGGGAGCTTGGGGGAGCAGTACTTC.

The chain combines TRBV21-1 with TRBJ2-4; TRBD2, the D gene given by the table, was not confirmed from the DNA. TRBV21-1 is flagged as a pseudogene. This CDR3 contains 14 residues. CDR3 in DNA: TGTGCCAGCAGCAACCCTCTAGCCAAAAACATTCAGTACTTC. It translates to CASSNPLAKNIQYF.

The chain recombines TRBV6-5 with TRBJ1-2; D is undetermined. The CDR3 is 12 residues long. Germline CDR1 is MNHEY and CDR2 is SVGAGI. V was clipped by 3 bases and J by 4 bases, with 6 bases between them. The CDR3 DNA reads as TGTGCCAGCAGTTATAACAGCTATGGCTACACCTTC. Translation: CASSYNSYGYTF.

The chain uses TRBV30 and TRBJ2-2; D ambiguous. Per germline, CDR1 GTSNPN and CDR2 SVGIG (reference sequence). The V gene lost 0 bases and the J gene lost 4 bases, with 9 bases spanning the gap. The CDR3 is made up of 14 amino acids. CDR3 nucleotide sequence: TGTGCCTGGAGTGTAGCTAGGGCCACCGGGGAGCTGTTTTTT. Translated: CAWSVARATGELFF.

The chain is built from TRBV28 and TRBJ2-7; a weak D match, TRBD2 (6 bases). The CDR3 loop spans 13 amino acids. Trimming shortened V by 7 bases and J by 3 bases, and 13 bases separated the two germline ends. Germline CDR1 reads MDHEN; CDR2 reads SYDVKM. CDR3 DNA sequence: TGTGCCAGCACTGGGGGACTTGACTACGAGCAGTACTTC. This codes for CASTGGLDYEQYF. The full variable domain, completed using reference TRBV28 and TRBJ2-7, is DVKVTQSSRYLVKRTGEKVFLECVQDMDHENMFWYRQDPGLGLRLIYFSYDVKMKEKGDIPEGYSVSREKKERFSLILESASTNQTSMYLCASTGGLDYEQYFGPGTRLTVT.

This clone was recorded only once. The chain combines TRBV7-6 with TRBJ2-3, with 8 bases matching TRBD1. The germline CDR1 and CDR2 sequences are SGHVS and FNYEAQ. The CDR3 covers 16 residues. The V segment lost 4 bases and the J segment 1 base; nucleotides outside the gene matches: 7. DNA for the CDR3: TGTGCCAGCAGCTATTCCGGGGGACAGGGCACAGATACGCAGTATTTT. This sequence encodes CASSYSGGQGTDTQYF.

The chain is built from TRBV28 and TRBJ1-2; tentative D call: TRBD1 (5 bases). The V end lost 6 bases, the J end lost 9 bases, and 20 bases lay between the germline ends. The CDR3 runs to 14 residues. Germline V gives CDR1 MDHEN, CDR2 SYDVKM. In DNA, the CDR3 is TGTGCCAGCAGCGAGGGGATTTCGACGGCCCGCTACACCTTC. It specifies CASSEGISTARYTF.

The chain links TRBV2 to TRBJ2-5; TRBD2 matches 10 bases. Germline lookup yields CDR1 SNHLY and CDR2 FYNNEI. After removal of 8 bases from V and 3 bases from J, the junction contained 9 bases not matched to a gene. The CDR3 totals 15 residues. The CDR3 nucleotides are TGTGCCAGCGGTCCGGCTAGCGGGAGAGAAGAGACCCAGTACTTC. Residues: CASGPASGREETQYF.

This clone appeared once. This chain uses TRBV5-1 with TRBJ1-1; D is perhaps TRBD1 (5 bases). Trimming stripped 3 bases from V and 6 bases from J, with 12 bases between. Germline V gene sequence: CDR1 SGHRS, CDR2 YFSETQ. The CDR3 runs 13 residues. This CDR3 is CASSSKGRAEAFF. The CDR3 DNA reads as TGCGCCAGCAGCTCGAAGGGACGGGCTGAAGCTTTCTTT.

This clone was counted between two and nine times. V is TRBV19 and J is TRBJ1-5; D remains ambiguous. This CDR3 contains 13 residues. V gave up 7 bases and J gave up 3 bases, with 10 bases separating them. CDR1 is LNHDA, CDR2 SQIVND, per germline (reference sequence). The CDR3 loop reads CASTVRNNQPQHF. The CDR3, as DNA: TGTGCCAGTACGGTACGGAACAATCAGCCCCAGCATTTT.

The chain uses TRBV30 and TRBJ1-1; no firm D call. Germline values: CDR1 GTSNPN, CDR2 SVGIG (reference sequence). There are 13 residues in the CDR3. The V and J ends lost 3 bases and 1 base respectively, with 9 bases between them. CDR3 region: CAWSAEPNTEAFF. CDR3 bases: TGTGCCTGGAGCGCCGAACCGAACACTGAAGCTTTCTTT.

V usage is TRBV5-6 and J usage is TRBJ2-1, with 8 bases matching TRBD2. Germline values: CDR1 SGHDT, CDR2 YYEEEE. The trim removed 0 bases at V and 6 bases at J, leaving 8 bases unmatched. This CDR3 has 16 residues. CDR3 DNA sequence: TGTGCCAGCAGCTTGGTTCGAGCGGGAGTCATCAATGAGCAGTTCTTC. Residues: CASSLVRAGVINEQFF.